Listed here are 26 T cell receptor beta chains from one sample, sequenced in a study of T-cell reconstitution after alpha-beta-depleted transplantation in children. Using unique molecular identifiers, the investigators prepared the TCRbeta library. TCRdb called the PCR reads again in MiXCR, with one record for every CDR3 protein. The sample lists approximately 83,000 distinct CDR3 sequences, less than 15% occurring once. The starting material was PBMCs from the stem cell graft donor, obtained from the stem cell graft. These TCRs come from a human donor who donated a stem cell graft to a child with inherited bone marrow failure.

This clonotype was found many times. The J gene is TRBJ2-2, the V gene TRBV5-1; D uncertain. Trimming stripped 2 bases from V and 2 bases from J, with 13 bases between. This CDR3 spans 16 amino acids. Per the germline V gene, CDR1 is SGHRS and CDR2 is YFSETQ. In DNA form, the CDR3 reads TGCGCCAGCAGCTTTCTCCCGAATACTAACACCGGGGAGCTGTTTTTT. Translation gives CASSFLPNTNTGELFF.

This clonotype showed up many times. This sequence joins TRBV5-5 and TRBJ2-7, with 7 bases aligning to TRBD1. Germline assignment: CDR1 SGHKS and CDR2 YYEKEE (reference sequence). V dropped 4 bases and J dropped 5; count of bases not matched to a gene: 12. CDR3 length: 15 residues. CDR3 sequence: CASSLRQGAAHEQYF. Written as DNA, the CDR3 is TGTGCCAGCAGCCTAAGACAGGGCGCGGCCCACGAGCAGTACTTC.

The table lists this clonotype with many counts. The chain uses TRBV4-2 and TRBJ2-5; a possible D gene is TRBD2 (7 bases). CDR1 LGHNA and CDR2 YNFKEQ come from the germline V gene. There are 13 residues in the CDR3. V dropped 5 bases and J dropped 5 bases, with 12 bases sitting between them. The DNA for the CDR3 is TGTGCCAGCAGCGGGGGGGCCCGGGAGACCCAGTACTTC. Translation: CASSGGARETQYF.

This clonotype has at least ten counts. DNA for the CDR3: TGCAGTGCTAGAGATTTTAGCGGGGGGGCCTGGGCAGATACGCAGTATTTT. Protein product: CSARDFSGGAWADTQYF. V gene TRBV20-1 combines with J gene TRBJ2-3; the match to TRBD2 covers 11 bases. The CDR3 length is 17 residues. The V gene's germline CDR1 is DFQATT and CDR2 SNEGSKA (reference sequence). After removal of 0 bases from V and 4 bases from J, the junction contained 9 bases not matched to a gene.

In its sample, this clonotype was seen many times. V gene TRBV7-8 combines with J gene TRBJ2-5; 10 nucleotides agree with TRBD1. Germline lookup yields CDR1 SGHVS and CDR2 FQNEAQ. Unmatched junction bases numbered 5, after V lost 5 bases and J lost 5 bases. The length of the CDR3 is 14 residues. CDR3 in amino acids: CASSEDRGHETQYF. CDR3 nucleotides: TGTGCCAGCAGCGAAGACAGGGGGCACGAGACCCAGTACTTC. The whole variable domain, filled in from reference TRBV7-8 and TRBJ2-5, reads GAGVSQSPRYKVAKRGQDVALRCDPISGHVSLFWYQQALGQGPEFLTYFQNEAQLDKSGLPSDRFFAERPEGSVSTLKIQRTQQEDSAVYLCASSEDRGHETQYFGPGTRLLVL.

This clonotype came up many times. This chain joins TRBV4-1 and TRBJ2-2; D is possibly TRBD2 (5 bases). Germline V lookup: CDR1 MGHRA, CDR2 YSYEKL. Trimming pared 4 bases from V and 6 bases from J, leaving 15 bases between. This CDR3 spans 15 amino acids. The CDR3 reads CASSRPRVSSGELFF. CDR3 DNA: TGCGCCAGCAGCCGACCGAGGGTTAGCTCCGGGGAGCTGTTTTTT.

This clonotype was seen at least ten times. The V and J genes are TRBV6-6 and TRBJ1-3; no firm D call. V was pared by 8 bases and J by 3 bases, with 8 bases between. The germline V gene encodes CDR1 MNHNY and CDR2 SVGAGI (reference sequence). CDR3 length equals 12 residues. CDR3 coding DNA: TGTGCCAGCCAGCCAGGTGGAAACACCATATATTTT. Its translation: CASQPGGNTIYF.

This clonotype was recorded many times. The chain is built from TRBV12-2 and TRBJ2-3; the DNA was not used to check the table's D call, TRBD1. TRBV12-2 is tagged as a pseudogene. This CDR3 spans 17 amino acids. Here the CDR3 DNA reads TGTGCAAGTCGCCCCATTACAGGGGGCGGGGGCACAGATACGCAGTATTTT. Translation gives CASRPITGGGGTDTQYF.

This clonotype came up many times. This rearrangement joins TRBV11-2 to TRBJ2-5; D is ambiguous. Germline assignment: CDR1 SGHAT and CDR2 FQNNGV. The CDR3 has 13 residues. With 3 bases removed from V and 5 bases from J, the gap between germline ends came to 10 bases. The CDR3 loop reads CASSFAPRETQYF. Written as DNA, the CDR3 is TGTGCCAGCAGCTTCGCCCCTCGGGAGACCCAGTACTTC.

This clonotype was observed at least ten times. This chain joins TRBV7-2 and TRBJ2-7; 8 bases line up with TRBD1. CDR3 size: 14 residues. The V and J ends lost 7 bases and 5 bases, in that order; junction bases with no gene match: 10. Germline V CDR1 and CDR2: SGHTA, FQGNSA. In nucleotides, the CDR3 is TGTGCCAGCAACTTTCCCGACAGGGGAAACGAGCAGTACTTC. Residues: CASNFPDRGNEQYF.

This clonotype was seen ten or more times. The CDR3 protein is CASSPVGDSNQPQHF. The CDR3 nucleotides are TGTGCCAGCAGCCCTGTCGGGGACAGCAATCAGCCCCAGCATTTT. V is TRBV5-5 and J is TRBJ1-5; possible D gene TRBD1, 5 bases. The CDR3 is 15 amino acids. The germline V and J ends were trimmed by 4 bases and 1 base, with 12 bases remaining between them. CDR1 is SGHKS and CDR2 is YYEKEE in the germline V gene (reference sequence).

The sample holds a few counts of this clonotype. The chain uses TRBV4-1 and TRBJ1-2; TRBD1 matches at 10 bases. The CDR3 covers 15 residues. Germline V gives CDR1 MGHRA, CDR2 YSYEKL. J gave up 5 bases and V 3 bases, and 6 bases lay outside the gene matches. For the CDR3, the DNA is TGCGCCAGCAGCCAGATGACAGGGGGCGCTTATGGCTACACCTTC. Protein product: CASSQMTGGAYGYTF.

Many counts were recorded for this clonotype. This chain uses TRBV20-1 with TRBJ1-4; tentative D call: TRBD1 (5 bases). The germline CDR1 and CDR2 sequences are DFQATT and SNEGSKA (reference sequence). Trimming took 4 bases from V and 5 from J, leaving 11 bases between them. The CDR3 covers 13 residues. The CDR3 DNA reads TGCAGTGCTACTGCAGGGCCCAATGAAAAACTGTTTTTT. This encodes CSATAGPNEKLFF.

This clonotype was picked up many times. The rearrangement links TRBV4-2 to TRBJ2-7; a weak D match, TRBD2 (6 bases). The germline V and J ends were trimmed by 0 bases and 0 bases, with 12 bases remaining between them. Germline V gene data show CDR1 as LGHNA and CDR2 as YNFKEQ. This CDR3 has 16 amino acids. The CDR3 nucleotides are TGTGCCAGCAGCCAAGAATTGGCGGGAAGCTCCTACGAGCAGTACTTC. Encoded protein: CASSQELAGSSYEQYF.

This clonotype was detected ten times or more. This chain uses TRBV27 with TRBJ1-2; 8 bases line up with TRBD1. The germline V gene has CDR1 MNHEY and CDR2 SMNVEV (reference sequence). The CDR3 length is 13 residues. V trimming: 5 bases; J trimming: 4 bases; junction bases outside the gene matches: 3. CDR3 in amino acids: CASSDRGIYGYTF. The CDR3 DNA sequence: TGTGCCAGCAGTGACAGGGGTATCTATGGCTACACCTTC.

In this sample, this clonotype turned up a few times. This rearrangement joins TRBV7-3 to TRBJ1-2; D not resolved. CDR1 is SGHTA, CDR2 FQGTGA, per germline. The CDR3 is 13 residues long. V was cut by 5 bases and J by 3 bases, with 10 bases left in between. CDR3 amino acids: CASSAKGDYGYTF. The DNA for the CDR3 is TGTGCCAGCAGCGCAAAGGGTGACTATGGCTACACCTTC.

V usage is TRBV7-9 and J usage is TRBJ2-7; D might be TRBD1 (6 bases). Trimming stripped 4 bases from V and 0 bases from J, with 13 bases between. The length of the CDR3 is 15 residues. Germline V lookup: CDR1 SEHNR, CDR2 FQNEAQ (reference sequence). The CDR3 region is CASSSTGFGSYEQYF. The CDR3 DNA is TGTGCCAGCAGCTCCACAGGGTTCGGCTCCTACGAGCAGTACTTC.

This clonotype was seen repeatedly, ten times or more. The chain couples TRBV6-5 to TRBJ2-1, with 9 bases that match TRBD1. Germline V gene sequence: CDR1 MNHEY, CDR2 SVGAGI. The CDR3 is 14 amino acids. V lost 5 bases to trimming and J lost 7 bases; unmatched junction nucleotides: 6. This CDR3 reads CASSRQGERNEQFF. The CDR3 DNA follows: TGTGCCAGCAGTCGACAGGGGGAAAGGAATGAGCAGTTCTTC.

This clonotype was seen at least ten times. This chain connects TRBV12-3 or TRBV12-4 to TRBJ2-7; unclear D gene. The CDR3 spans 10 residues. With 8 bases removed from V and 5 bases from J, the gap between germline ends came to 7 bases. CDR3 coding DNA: TGTGCCAGCGGAATCGACGAGCAGTACTTC. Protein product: CASGIDEQYF.

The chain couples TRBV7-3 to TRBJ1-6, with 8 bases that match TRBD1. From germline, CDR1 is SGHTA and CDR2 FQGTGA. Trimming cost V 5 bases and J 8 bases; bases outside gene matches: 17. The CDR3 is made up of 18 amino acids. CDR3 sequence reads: CASSAEPPPGQVHSPLHF. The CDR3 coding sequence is TGTGCCAGCAGCGCAGAACCCCCCCCGGGACAGGTACATTCACCCCTCCACTTT.

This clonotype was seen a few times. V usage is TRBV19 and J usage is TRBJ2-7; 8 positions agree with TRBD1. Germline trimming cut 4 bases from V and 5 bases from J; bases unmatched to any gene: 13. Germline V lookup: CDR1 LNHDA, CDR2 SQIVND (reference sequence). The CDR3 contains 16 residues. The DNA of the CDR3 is TGTGCCAGTAGTAGAGTTCCCGGACAGGGCCTCCACGAGCAGTACTTC. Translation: CASSRVPGQGLHEQYF.

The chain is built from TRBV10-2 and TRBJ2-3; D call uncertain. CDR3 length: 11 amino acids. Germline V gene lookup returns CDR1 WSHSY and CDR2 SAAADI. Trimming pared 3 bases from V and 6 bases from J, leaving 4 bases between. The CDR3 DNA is TGCGCCAGCAGTGAAAGGGATACGCAGTATTTT. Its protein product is CASSERDTQYF.

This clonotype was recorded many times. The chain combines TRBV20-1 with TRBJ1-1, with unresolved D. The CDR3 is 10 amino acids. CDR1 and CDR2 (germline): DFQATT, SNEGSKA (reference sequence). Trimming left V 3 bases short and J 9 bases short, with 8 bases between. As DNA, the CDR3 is TGCAGTGCTAGCTCCGTCCAAGCTTTCTTT. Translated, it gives CSASSVQAFF.

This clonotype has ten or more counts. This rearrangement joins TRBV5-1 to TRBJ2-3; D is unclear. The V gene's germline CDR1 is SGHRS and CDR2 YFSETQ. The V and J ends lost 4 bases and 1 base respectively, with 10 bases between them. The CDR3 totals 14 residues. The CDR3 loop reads CASSLTIGTDTQYF. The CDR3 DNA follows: TGCGCCAGCAGCCTTACAATTGGCACAGATACGCAGTATTTT.

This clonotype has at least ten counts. CDR3: CASSLSWSYEQYF. CDR3 nucleotide sequence: TGTGCCAGCAGCTTAAGTTGGAGCTACGAGCAGTACTTC. The J gene is TRBJ2-7, the V gene TRBV11-1; D not resolved. The germline V and J ends were trimmed by 2 bases and 3 bases, with 8 bases remaining between them. The length of the CDR3 is 13 residues. Germline V gives CDR1 SGHAT, CDR2 FQDESV (reference sequence).

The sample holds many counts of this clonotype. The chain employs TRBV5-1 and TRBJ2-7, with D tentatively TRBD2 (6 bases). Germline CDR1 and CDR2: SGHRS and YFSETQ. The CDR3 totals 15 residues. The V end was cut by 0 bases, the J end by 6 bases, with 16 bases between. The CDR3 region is CASSLATGLTIEQYF. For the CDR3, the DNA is TGCGCCAGCAGCTTGGCTACGGGACTTACCATCGAGCAGTACTTC.